Included here is one TCR beta chain sequence, with context. The sample originates from a study of blood T cell repertoires in COVID-19. About the research overall: The origin of the acute and convalescent COVID-19 samples was the United States, Italy and Spain.

This CDR3 is 15 amino acids long. Germline assignment: CDR1 SGHTS and CDR2 YDEGEE. V lost 6 bases, J lost 4 bases, and 11 bases stayed unmatched. Measured with immunoSEQ multiplex PCR; TCRdb has only the in-frame clones, and not every one. The repertoire includes 150,000 to 200,000 clones, more than 60% of them detected once, and roughly 8.4% sits in the top ten. This chain uses TRBV5-8 with TRBJ1-2; 8 positions match TRBD1. The receptor was isolated from a man aged 55 to 69 with acute or convalescent COVID-19. The sequenced material came from peripheral blood. CDR3 loop: CASIDQGAHVYGYTF. The CDR3, as DNA: TGTGCCAGCATCGATCAGGGGGCACATGTCTATGGCTACACCTTC.